Each of the 7 T cell receptor beta chains below was sequenced from the same sample in a study of identical twins. TCRdb called the 5' RACE reads again in MiXCR, with one record for every CDR3 protein. Among about 730,000 distinct CDR3 sequences, 21% were seen once, and the ten largest hold 4.3%. The sample was also reused in another study, on T cells expressing NK-cell markers.

Sequenced material: PBMCs. The receptors derive from a young woman in good health.

The V call is TRBV20-1, the J call TRBJ1-2, with TRBD1 as a possible D gene (5 bases). CDR3 size: 13 residues. V lost 8 bases and J lost 4, with 17 bases in between. CDR1 DFQATT and CDR2 SNEGSKA come from the germline V gene (reference sequence). The CDR3: CSRTSGALYGYTF. DNA of the CDR3: TGCAGTCGGACCTCCGGGGCTCTCTATGGCTACACCTTC.

In this sample, this clonotype turned up once. This sequence joins TRBV5-1 and TRBJ1-2, with no clear D. CDR3 length equals 15 residues. Trimming removed 4 bases at V and 2 bases at J, with 15 bases between. The V gene's germline CDR1 is SGHRS and CDR2 YFSETQ. The CDR3 nucleotides are TGCGCCAGCAGCGACGAAGGGTTCCCAAACTATGGCTACACCTTC. It is translated as CASSDEGFPNYGYTF.

There are many counts of this clonotype. The chain employs TRBV6-1 and TRBJ2-5; no clear D gene. Germline V CDR1 and CDR2: MNHNS, SASEGT. Trimming shortened V by 5 bases and J by 4 bases, and 11 bases separated the two germline ends. This CDR3 has 13 residues. CDR3 in DNA: TGTGCCAGCAGTCAGAGAGGAGCAGAGACCCAGTACTTC. This translates into CASSQRGAETQYF.

The V call is TRBV12-3 or TRBV12-4, the J call TRBJ2-1; 8 nucleotides line up with TRBD2. The CDR3 is made up of 15 amino acids. Trimming at V came to 3 bases and at J to 2 bases, leaving 3 bases not matched to a gene. The CDR3 region has the DNA TGTGCCAGCAGTTTTAGCGGGGATCCCTACAATGAGCAGTTCTTC. Translation: CASSFSGDPYNEQFF.

V usage is TRBV20-1 and J usage is TRBJ2-7; 10 bases map to TRBD1. The germline V gene has CDR1 DFQATT and CDR2 SNEGSKA (reference sequence). The ends lost 6 bases at V and 2 bases at J; junction bases unmatched: 4. CDR3 size: 13 residues. CDR3 in amino acids: CSARQGAAYEQYF. The CDR3 DNA reads TGCAGTGCCCGACAGGGGGCTGCCTACGAGCAGTACTTC.

The chain employs TRBV15 and TRBJ2-1; tentatively, D is TRBD1 (6 bases). CDR1 and CDR2 from the germline V gene are LNHNV and YYDKDF (reference sequence). V was shortened by 1 base and J by 6 bases, with 16 bases between the two germline ends. The CDR3 runs 16 residues. The CDR3 spells CATSRAVTGGGNEQFF. The CDR3 coding sequence is TGTGCCACCAGCAGAGCCGTGACAGGCGGAGGCAATGAGCAGTTCTTC.

This clonotype was seen repeatedly, ten times or more. The chain is built from TRBV6-5 and TRBJ1-3; D is undetermined. CDR3 length: 14 residues. Trimming took 2 bases from V and 4 from J, leaving 9 bases between them. Looked up from germline, CDR1 is MNHEY and CDR2 is SVGAGI. CDR3 sequence (DNA): TGTGCCAGCAGTTACAGCATATCCGGAAACACCATATATTTT. Translating gives CASSYSISGNTIYF.